Described below is a single TCR beta chain sequence and its context. MiXCR reprocessed the PCR reads for TCRdb. The table lists over 8,500 clones, roughly 30% of them singletons. Patients were all untreated before their thyroid surgery. The sample is drawn from a study of metastatic and nonmetastatic thyroid tumors. The CDR3 sequence is 15 residues long. Germline CDR1 and CDR2: SGHNT and YYREEE (reference sequence). V trimming: 0 bases; J trimming: 4 bases; junction bases outside the gene matches: 6. The V gene is TRBV5-4, the J gene TRBJ1-1; the match to TRBD1 covers 7 bases. The clonotype originates from a female donor with papillary thyroid cancer or a benign thyroid nodule (not recorded which). Some clones in this sample may be carry-over from other donors' samples. The sample consisted of adjacent normal tissue. The CDR3 here is CASSLGRTGVTEAFF. CDR3 bases: TGTGCCAGCAGCTTGGGTAGAACAGGGGTCACTGAAGCTTTCTTT.